This passage covers 23 T cell receptor beta chains from one sample sequenced in a study of blood T cells in healthy people across ages. With a J-beta primer mix and a sample-barcoded 5' primer, a second PCR ran 7 to 11 cycles. One entry per CDR3 protein results from TCRdb running MiXCR on the 5' RACE reads. The repertoire holds 800,000 or so distinct CDR3 sequences, with 62% as singletons. The sample comprised blood. The receptors come from a man aged 25 to 40 in good health.

This chain connects TRBV12-3 or TRBV12-4 to TRBJ1-1, with TRBD1 identical over 7 bases. This CDR3 comprises 17 residues. The ends lost 5 bases at V and 0 bases at J; junction bases unmatched: 12. CDR3 loop: CASSPGTALVLNTEAFF. The CDR3 nucleotides are TGTGCCAGCAGTCCAGGGACAGCTTTAGTTTTGAACACTGAAGCTTTCTTT.

This clonotype has more than one count but fewer than ten. The chain combines TRBV20-1 with TRBJ2-1, with 7 bases lining up with TRBD2. J lost 1 base, V lost 3 bases, and 9 bases had no gene match. Germline CDR1 reads DFQATT; CDR2 reads SNEGSKA (reference sequence). CDR3 length equals 16 residues. The CDR3 here is CSASGAAGVSYNEQFF. The CDR3 DNA reads as TGCAGTGCTAGTGGGGCGGCGGGGGTATCCTACAATGAGCAGTTCTTC.

J is TRBJ2-7 and V is TRBV20-1, with TRBD1 as a possible D gene (7 bases). Germline CDR1 DFQATT, CDR2 SNEGSKA (reference sequence). This CDR3 has 14 amino acids. Trimming removed 3 bases from V and 6 bases from J, with 18 bases in between. The CDR3 protein is CSARDGQARGEQYF. As DNA, the CDR3 is TGCAGTGCTAGGGACGGACAGGCGCGGGGCGAGCAGTACTTC.

V usage is TRBV5-1 and J usage is TRBJ2-3; D gene unclear. Trimming left V 4 bases short and J 2 bases short, with 8 bases between. The CDR3 consists of 13 residues. Germline V gene data show CDR1 as SGHRS and CDR2 as YFSETQ. CDR3 in amino acids: CASSVYSTDTQYF. CDR3 coding DNA: TGCGCCAGCAGCGTGTACTCCACAGATACGCAGTATTTT. Full variable domain (remainder filled in from reference TRBV5-1 and TRBJ2-3): KAGVTQTPRYLIKTRGQQVTLSCSPISGHRSVSWYQQTPGQGLQFLFEYFSETQRNKGNFPGRFSGRQFSNSRSEMNVSTLELGDSALYLCASSVYSTDTQYFGPGTRLTVL.

This chain connects TRBV5-6 to TRBJ2-5, with D possibly being TRBD1 (5 bases). Trimming removed 3 bases at V and 5 bases at J, with 14 bases between. CDR1 is SGHDT, CDR2 YYEEEE, per germline. The CDR3 sequence is 14 residues long. This CDR3 reads CASSSGQSRETQYF. The CDR3 nucleotides read TGTGCCAGCAGCTCCGGACAATCTCGGGAGACCCAGTACTTC.

The chain combines TRBV20-1 with TRBJ2-7; D possibly corresponds to TRBD2 (5 bases). The CDR3 extends over 14 amino acids. Trimming removed 4 bases at V and 3 bases at J, with 16 bases between. The V gene's germline CDR1 is DFQATT and CDR2 SNEGSKA (reference sequence). The CDR3 DNA reads as TGCAGTGCTAAAAAAGTCCCGGGGAGCTACGAGCAGTACTTC. Its translation: CSAKKVPGSYEQYF.

About this clonotype: A much larger clone sits a single nucleotide away, making a read error possible. This chain links TRBV20-1 with TRBJ2-5; D is ambiguous. The DNA end is more similar to TRBJ2-7, so the J call may be wrong. The V gene's germline CDR1 is DFQATT and CDR2 SNEGSKA (reference sequence). There are 10 residues in the CDR3. The CDR3 is CSETNYEQYF. The CDR3 coding sequence is TGCAGTGAAACCAACTACGAGCAGTACTTC.

This clonotype was seen only a few times. The chain is built from TRBV27 and TRBJ2-1; tentatively, D is TRBD1 or TRBD2 (5 bases each). Between the trimmed V and J ends, which lost 2 bases and 3 bases, there was a span of 8 bases. Germline V CDR1 and CDR2: MNHEY, SMNVEV (reference sequence). CDR3 length equals 14 residues. The CDR3 region is CASSLRGYYNEQFF. DNA of the CDR3: TGTGCCAGCAGTTTACGGGGCTACTACAATGAGCAGTTCTTC.

This clonotype was detected only a few times. This chain links TRBV29-1 with TRBJ2-2; no definite D call. With 4 bases removed from V and 2 bases from J, the gap between germline ends came to 11 bases. CDR3 size: 14 residues. Germline values: CDR1 SQVTM, CDR2 ANQGSEA. The CDR3 DNA reads as TGCAGCGTTGGTCCGGGTCTAAACACCGGGGAGCTGTTTTTT. Encoded protein: CSVGPGLNTGELFF.

The rearrangement joins TRBV28 to TRBJ2-7; D remains unclear. Trimming removed 5 bases from V and 3 bases from J, with 8 bases in between. Germline CDR1 MDHEN, CDR2 SYDVKM. The CDR3 is 12 amino acids. CDR3 DNA sequence: TGTGCCAGCAGTCTGCTAGTCTACGAGCAGTACTTC. As protein: CASSLLVYEQYF.

V usage is TRBV4-3 and J usage is TRBJ2-6; D is unresolved. Germline V gene lookup returns CDR1 LGHNA and CDR2 YSLEER. V was trimmed by 4 bases and J by 2 bases, leaving 12 bases between them. CDR3 length: 16 amino acids. The CDR3: CASSPSMVPGANVLTF. CDR3 nucleotides: TGCGCCAGCAGCCCCTCCATGGTTCCTGGGGCCAACGTCCTGACTTTC.

This clonotype occurred a few times. The chain combines TRBV27 with TRBJ2-1; 12 bases are shared with TRBD2. The ends lost 4 bases at V and 2 bases at J; junction bases unmatched: 3. Germline CDR1 and CDR2: MNHEY and SMNVEV (reference sequence). CDR3 length equals 16 residues. The CDR3, as DNA: TGTGCCAGCAGTTCCCTAGCGGGGGGGCCCTACAATGAGCAGTTCTTC. Its protein product is CASSSLAGGPYNEQFF.

The chain joins TRBV28 to TRBJ2-3; no clear D gene. Germline values: CDR1 MDHEN, CDR2 SYDVKM. V was cut by 1 base and J by 2 bases, with 7 bases left in between. CDR3 length: 14 residues. The CDR3 here is CASSLSHFTDTQYF. The CDR3 DNA reads TGTGCCAGCAGTTTATCCCATTTCACAGATACGCAGTATTTT.

Only a few counts were recorded for this clonotype. The chain couples TRBV7-2 to TRBJ2-1; tentatively, D is TRBD2 (7 bases). Trimming took 5 bases from V and 6 from J, leaving 23 bases between them. The CDR3 is made up of 17 amino acids. Germline assignment: CDR1 SGHTA and CDR2 FQGNSA. CDR3 nucleotides: TGTGCCAGCAGCCTGGCAAAGGGGGAGGGGTCGGGCAATGAGCAGTTCTTC. Protein product: CASSLAKGEGSGNEQFF.

The chain carries TRBV12-3 or TRBV12-4 and TRBJ1-1; D is unresolved. The CDR3 runs 17 residues. The V end lost 1 base, the J end lost 2 bases, and 17 bases lay between the germline ends. CDR3 sequence (DNA): TGTGCCAGCAGTTTAGATTTATTGGGCCAAGGAAACACTGAAGCTTTCTTT. This translates into CASSLDLLGQGNTEAFF.

The genes are TRBV7-2 and TRBJ2-7; D remains unclear. The V end lost 1 base, the J end lost 4 bases, and 8 bases lay between the germline ends. CDR1 SGHTA and CDR2 FQGNSA come from the germline V gene. The CDR3 covers 13 residues. The CDR3 sequence is CASSLVIEYEQYF. The CDR3 DNA sequence: TGTGCCAGCAGCTTAGTAATAGAATACGAGCAGTACTTC.

The chain carries TRBV27 and TRBJ1-2; possibly TRBD1 for D (5 bases). The germline CDR1 and CDR2 sequences are MNHEY and SMNVEV (reference sequence). Trimming pared 2 bases from V and 4 bases from J, leaving 11 bases between. The CDR3 runs to 14 residues. As DNA, the CDR3 is TGTGCCAGCAGTTTAAAATCAGGGCGCTATGGCTACACCTTC. Its translation: CASSLKSGRYGYTF.

V gene TRBV5-1 combines with J gene TRBJ2-3, with D uncertain. The CDR3 consists of 14 residues. Trimming removed 6 bases from V and 0 bases from J, with 11 bases in between. The V gene's germline CDR1 is SGHRS and CDR2 YFSETQ. The CDR3 here is CASTDGPSTDTQYF. The CDR3 region has the DNA TGCGCCAGCACAGACGGACCTAGCACAGATACGCAGTATTTT. Looking up the rest from reference TRBV5-1 and TRBJ2-3 gives the full variable domain: KAGVTQTPRYLIKTRGQQVTLSCSPISGHRSVSWYQQTPGQGLQFLFEYFSETQRNKGNFPGRFSGRQFSNSRSEMNVSTLELGDSALYLCASTDGPSTDTQYFGPGTRLTVL.

The V call is TRBV6-1, the J call TRBJ2-1; TRBD2 aligns across 8 bases. V was clipped by 10 bases and J by 3 bases; unmatched bases: 8. Per the germline V gene, CDR1 is MNHNS and CDR2 is SASEGT. This CDR3 is built from 14 residues. The CDR3 here is CAIDAGLGYNEQFF. The CDR3 DNA sequence: TGTGCCATCGATGCGGGACTAGGCTACAATGAGCAGTTCTTC.

The V and J genes are TRBV24-1 and TRBJ2-3; 10 bases fit TRBD2. V lost 3 bases to trimming and J lost 1 base; unmatched junction nucleotides: 6. The CDR3 is 17 amino acids. Germline lookup yields CDR1 KGHDR and CDR2 SFDVKD. For the CDR3, the DNA is TGTGCCACCAGTGATAGGCTAGCGGGGGCCGGCACAGATACGCAGTATTTT. It encodes CATSDRLAGAGTDTQYF.

This clonotype was detected once. The J gene is TRBJ2-7, the V gene TRBV27; 10 bases are shared with TRBD1. The CDR3 runs 14 residues. CDR1 is MNHEY, CDR2 SMNVEV, per germline (reference sequence). V lost 8 bases to trimming and J lost 4 bases; unmatched junction nucleotides: 8. The CDR3 nucleotides read TGTGCCAGCTCGGACCCGGGACAGGGGTACGAGCAGTACTTC. Amino acid sequence: CASSDPGQGYEQYF.

This chain joins TRBV3-1 and TRBJ2-4; D may be TRBD1 (6 bases). Gene TRBJ2-7 matches the end of the DNA better, so the J call may be wrong. CDR3 length: 15 amino acids. Germline-derived CDR1 and CDR2 are LGHDT and YNNKEL (reference sequence). The CDR3 coding sequence is TGTGCCAGCAGCCAAGATCGCGAGGGGGCCTACGAGCAGTACTTC. The encoded protein is CASSQDREGAYEQYF.

The chain carries TRBV3-1 and TRBJ2-1; 9 bases are a match to TRBD2. The CDR3 consists of 15 residues. Germline V lookup: CDR1 LGHDT, CDR2 YNNKEL (reference sequence). With V trimmed by 4 bases and J by 7 bases, 8 bases remained unmatched. The CDR3, as DNA: TGTGCCAGCAGCCTGCGGGGGGGTGATTGGAATGAGCAGTTCTTC. Translated, it gives CASSLRGGDWNEQFF.